The following is a TCR beta chain sequence with its context. Its binding antigen is unknown. No base-level quality is on record; no much larger clone is a single base apart. The cohort comprised fewer than 750 healthy bone marrow donors. Cohort members were all nominally healthy when sampled, although unrecorded immune exposures were likely present. The donor was CMV seropositive and was included in the group of 250 to 300 seropositive cohort members. Every donor gave a peripheral blood sample, and the peripheral blood mononuclear cells from that sample were used for TCR beta sequencing. The Qiagen DNeasy Blood Extraction Kit was used to extract genomic DNA from the blood cell samples. Libraries were constructed by the immunoSEQ multiplex PCR assay. For the multiplex PCR, a mixture combining 60 forward primers for TCR Vbeta segments and 13 reverse primers for TCR Jbeta segments was used. The CDR3 region of rearranged TCR beta genes was amplified from genomic DNA with a multiplex PCR assay. On the Illumina HiSeq System, the amplified TCR beta libraries were sequenced as 87-base-pair reads. The authors' analysis ran thus. A later analysis tallied around 82 million unique TCR beta chains across the roughly 610 repertoires, and some 10 million of those chains were shared by two or more donors. To remove PCR and sequencing errors, raw reads were error-corrected and collapsed into unique sequences using a nearest-neighbor algorithm that merged closely related sequences. V, D and J gene segments were assigned by aligning CDR3 sequences to IMGT reference sequences. For a sequence to be retained, at least a six-nucleotide match to both a V gene segment and a J gene segment was required. Rearrangements were classified as productive when the CDR3 lacked stop codons and remained in frame with V and J, and all other rearrangements were classified as non-productive. Following IMGT convention, CDR3 was defined as the stretch from the second conserved V-encoded cysteine up to the conserved J-encoded phenylalanine. The earlier analysis of fewer than 700 of the donors excluded sequences that lacked an unambiguous match to a single V gene segment. An earlier analysis of 500 to 700 of the donors classified V segments as functional when productive rearrangements were above 56.7% and as segregating when the standard deviation between donors was above 5%. A statistical classification framework was built to diagnose cytomegalovirus status from the catalog of TCR beta chain sequences. In a later analysis, V and J genes were assigned by comparing TCR nucleotide sequences against IMGT/GENE-DB human TR gene sequences. Using the TCRdist pipeline, a later analysis assigned CDR3 sequences along with most-parsimonious VDJ recombination scenarios. A later analysis defined each TCR beta chain by its CDR3 amino acid sequence plus V-gene family, and excluded reads lacking a unique V-gene family. As a way to deal with suspected cross-contamination and a sequencing artifact, a later analysis dropped 450 to 600 nucleotide sequences that were highly shared and had low generation probability. In a later analysis, a clonal expansion index for each public chain was calculated from normalized within-repertoire ranks of inferred template counts. In a later analysis, generation probabilities were computed with a VDJ recombination model fitted to out-of-frame rearrangements, and the resulting probabilities were checked against IGoR. A later analysis scored TCR-TCR, TCR-HLA and TCR-CMV co-occurrence with hypergeometric tests, applying a repertoire-size bias correction to TCR pairs. A later analysis estimated false discovery rates by permuting HLA or CMV assignments 20 times. In a later analysis, co-occurring TCRs were grouped using DBSCAN, with TCRdist sequence similarity added in when clustering inside HLA-allele-positive subsets. For co-occurrence clustering, repertoires with fewer than 30,000 or more than 120,000 public chains were excluded, along with four to six repertoires with anomalous nucleotide sharing. This is the immuneACCESS table as TCRdb keeps it, with only in-frame sequences that have V and J called. A part of the clones is gone; compared with another copy, unresolved V genes explain less than half, and the rest is unexplained. That table gives V, J and clone size, and the DNA gave D and trimming. The sample table contains 200,000 to 250,000 clones; only one count was recorded for 82% of them. The ten biggest clones cover 5% to 6.5% of the sample.

This sample was taken from a study of cytomegalovirus exposure and HLA in healthy donors (dated by TCRdb to 2016 to 2017). Some background on the complete study: In an earlier analysis of under 750 of the donors, approximately 260 Gb of sequence data and roughly 100 million unique TCR beta sequences from roughly 190 million T cells were reported. The study aimed to test whether cataloging public T cell receptors could reveal signatures of past pathogen exposure. A separate validation cohort of roughly 130 different subjects was used in addition to the 666-subject first cohort. Donor age, sex, ethnicity and CMV serostatus were compiled alongside the repertoire data. Every repertoire in the discovery cohort had been generated on one and the same sequencing platform. Because of strong linkage in the cohort, four to six DR-DQ haplotypes were treated as single units for association and clustering. Across about 370 genotyped donors of the cohort, an average of approximately 240,000 unique TCR beta nucleotide sequences per donor were sequenced, and 15% to 20% of those sequences were non-productive. Both class I and class II loci were covered by HLA typing, at four-digit resolution. An early release that covered some 630 HLA-typed donors contained approximately 300 gigabases of sequencing data and 80 million or so unique TCR sequences. A later analysis re-analyzed previously published TCR beta repertoires from 600 to 850 donors and added high-resolution HLA genotyping to study TCR occurrence patterns. An earlier analysis of several hundred of the donors applied high-throughput TCR beta sequencing to assess whether each TCR beta V gene segment acted as functional or pseudogenic. Rather than drawing on any new phenotypic data, the later analysis identified candidate immune exposures from TCR beta sequences and the way those sequences occurred across donors. The T cell repertoires of some 700 subjects were profiled by immunosequencing and related to cytomegalovirus serostatus. In a later genetic analysis, genome-wide SNP genotypes for about three fifths of the roughly 670 donors were used, and that subset was treated as a discovery cohort. The study combined high-throughput TCR immunosequencing, statistical association of individual TCRs with disease status, and machine learning to predict cytomegalovirus infection status. The genetic ancestry cluster associated with self-reported Caucasian donors included about 81% of the roughly 360 genotyped donors. The number of donors typed differed by locus, with 629-630 for A, B, C, DRB1 and DQB1, 522 for DQA1, 600 to 610 for DPA1, and over 400 for DPB1. General findings and caveats noted by the study authors: Specific HLA alleles were associated with over 15,000 TCR beta sequences at a false discovery rate of 0.05 in a later analysis. Most CMV-associated TCR beta chains appeared to be HLA-restricted in a later analysis, and the HLA associations seemed to be driven largely by CMV exposure. Presence/absence analyses assumed roughly uniform sequencing depth across donors, an assumption that may not hold. This cohort had only TCR beta chains sequenced, and the lack of alpha or paired-chain data limited which features could be detected. Broadly in line with IMGT annotations, most TCR beta V segments showed up in productive rearrangements about 87% or about 30% of the time in an earlier analysis of 450 to 750 of the donors. Most TCR sequences were observed very rarely across donors, whereas some public TCRs were present in many individuals. A few of the identified cytomegalovirus-associated TCR beta chains were confirmed in vitro to be specific for cytomegalovirus antigens. Because some donors lacked HLA typing at each locus, the association tests relied only on the typed subset. Cytomegalovirus status was reported to be diagnosed by the classifier with high specificity and sensitivity in both the original and validation cohorts. The authors suggested that the approach could potentially be generalized to other disease states and immunological phenotypes. A total of 150 to 200 TCR beta chains were listed by the study as associated with cytomegalovirus. In a later genetic analysis, a missense DCLRE1C variant was associated with V-gene and J-gene trimming of TCR beta chains, and the association was replicated in an independent cohort. Correlated functional status among segregating V segments might be attributable to linkage disequilibrium, but an unknown experimental factor could not be ruled out. Several of the top co-occurrence clusters appeared to be linked to parvovirus B19, influenza, CMV and Epstein-Barr virus, according to a later analysis. In a later analysis, HLA-associated TCR beta chains showed more clonal expansion and lower generation probabilities than non-associated chains that were equally common. For the cohort, immune exposure information was limited to CMV serostatus. A further reported finding was that TCR beta sequences accurately predicted the HLA-A and HLA-B alleles for most subjects in the first cohort. In a later genetic analysis, fewer N-insertions in productive TCRs were reported among donors in an Asian-associated ancestry cluster than the approximately 630-donor mean. A later analysis found that TCR association rates varied across HLA loci, with DRB1 alleles showing the most associated TCRs and HLA-C alleles the fewest. Some IMGT-functional V segments, including TRBV6-2 and TRBV6-3, could not be distinguished by the 87-base-pair reads and were therefore excluded. Because counts were too low, 15 or so rarely observed V segments, including chromosome 9 orphons, were excluded from the earlier analysis of around 640 of the donors. When HLA alleles, especially DR and DQ, strongly co-occurred, TCR associations were difficult to assign to individual alleles. The sequencing pipeline was judged likely to have produced a cluster of highly shared sequence variants as a technical artifact.

After removal of 7 bases from V and 5 bases from J, the junction retains 6 bases not matched to a gene. Reading the germline V gene gives CDR1 SGHVS and CDR2 FQNEAQ. Including cysteine and phenylalanine, the CDR3 has 13 amino acids. Only CDR3 DNA remains: 39 bases, in frame from the first base. This receptor was identified in a woman in her forties in good health and CMV-seropositive. The sample comprised PBMCs. The chain was built from TRBV7-8 and TRBJ1-1, and 8 bases in between align with TRBD1. The CDR3 corresponds to CASNTGGPTEAFF. Here is the DNA: TGTGCCAGCAACACAGGGGGGCCAACTGAAGCTTTCTTT.